This section outlines one TCR beta chain sequence together with its context. Its specificity is not known. V shed 3 bases and J shed 7 bases, with 13 bases lying between them. CDR3 length: 13 residues. Germline V gives CDR1 SGHTA, CDR2 FQGNSA. This sample stems from a study of T cell repertoires in cytomegalovirus infection. Overall study: Alongside well-studied HLA-B-restricted CMV epitopes, recently identified HLA-C-restricted CMV epitopes were also used. CMV infection and matching HLA type were both indicated by public TCR beta signatures.

Findings of the study overall: HLA-C-restricted CMV-specific TCR beta clonotypes prevailed in the ex vivo response.

TCRdb fed the reads into MiXCR, producing one record per CDR3 protein. Here the sample spans 450,000 to 550,000 distinct CDR3 sequences, under 45% being singletons. The receptor's source is a human donor in good health (CMV status not recorded). Some clones in this sample may be carry-over from other donors' samples. V usage is TRBV7-2 and J usage is TRBJ2-7; maybe TRBD2 (5 bases). The sample consisted of cultured PBMCs, taken from culture after CMV antigen stimulation. The CDR3 here is CASSLSPQREQYF. CDR3 DNA sequence: TGTGCCAGCAGCTTGAGTCCCCAGCGGGAGCAGTACTTC.